A single sample is the source of the 13 T cell receptor beta chains below, sequenced in a study of blood T cell repertoires in COVID-19 (TCRdb year 2020). Receptor libraries were prepared by the immunoSEQ multiplex PCR assay. Here the immuneACCESS table is served through TCRdb, limited to in-frame sequences with V and J called. Missing clones are a known gap in these copies; in checked studies unresolved V genes cover under half, and the rest lacks a known reason. This sample has 180,000 or so clones in its table, and around 82% of those were observed once. The ten largest clones represent 3.6% of the sample. Specimen: PBMCs or T cells enriched from blood (not recorded which). All receptors come from a woman aged 45-65 years in a cohort exposed to, infected with or recovered from COVID-19 (not recorded which).

The chain couples TRBV11-2 to TRBJ2-1; 11 bases match TRBD2. The CDR3 is 14 amino acids. The V segment lost 5 bases and the J segment 7 bases; nucleotides outside the gene matches: 4. Germline CDR1 is SGHAT and CDR2 is FQNNGV. CDR3 nucleotide sequence: TGTGCCAGCAGCCCGGGACTAGCGGAAAATGAGCAGTTCTTC. Its protein is CASSPGLAENEQFF.

This clone has just a few counts. The J gene is TRBJ1-6, the V gene TRBV6-5, with D possibly TRBD1 on 6 matching bases. The CDR3 extends over 12 amino acids. Germline CDR1 and CDR2: MNHEY and SVGAGI. V was trimmed by 5 bases and J by 11 bases, leaving 10 bases between them. CDR3 bases: TGTGCCAGCAGTACAGGGCCTGCACCCCTCCACTTT. Protein product: CASSTGPAPLHF.

V is TRBV5-1 and J is TRBJ2-1; TRBD2 agrees at 8 bases. In germline, CDR1 is SGHRS, CDR2 YFSETQ. This CDR3 contains 17 residues. V lost 0 bases, J lost 5 bases, and 10 bases stayed unmatched. CDR3 nucleotides: TGCGCCAGCAGCTTGGATGTCGTCGGGAGGGTAAACAATGAGCAGTTCTTC. Translated: CASSLDVVGRVNNEQFF.

This clone occurred once. The CDR3 DNA reads as TGTGCCAGCAGCACCGACGGGACAGCCTACGAGCAGTACTTC. Amino acid sequence: CASSTDGTAYEQYF. V is TRBV9 and J is TRBJ2-7, with TRBD1 matching over 7 bases. With 4 bases clipped from V and 2 bases from J, the junction kept 6 bases outside the gene matches. Germline V gene lookup returns CDR1 SGDLS and CDR2 YYNGEE. This CDR3 has 14 residues.

V is TRBV10-3 and J is TRBJ1-5; D call uncertain. The V end lost 2 bases, the J end lost 5 bases, and 10 bases lay between the germline ends. There are 14 residues in the CDR3. The V gene's germline CDR1 is ENHRY and CDR2 SYGVKD. CDR3 sequence reads: CAISEEGGDQPQHF. The CDR3, as DNA: TGTGCCATCAGTGAGGAGGGTGGGGATCAGCCCCAGCATTTT.

V gene TRBV18 combines with J gene TRBJ1-4; tentative D call: TRBD1 (5 bases). Germline V CDR1 and CDR2: KGHSH, LQKENI. Trimming took 2 bases from V and 6 from J, leaving 13 bases between them. This CDR3 has 15 amino acids. The CDR3 sequence: CASSPGGRRDEKLFF. The CDR3 DNA sequence: TGTGCCAGCTCACCAGGGGGAAGGAGGGATGAAAAACTGTTTTTT.

The chain links TRBV7-2 to TRBJ1-2; D gene uncertain. CDR3 length: 12 amino acids. The germline V gene encodes CDR1 SGHTA and CDR2 FQGNSA. V lost 3 bases to trimming and J lost 8 bases, with 10 bases between them. The CDR3 nucleotides read TGTGCCAGCAGCTTTAATGCGAGGGGCTACACCTTC. Residues: CASSFNARGYTF.

The chain recombines TRBV7-9 with TRBJ2-5; no reliable D call. This CDR3 region has 12 residues. Germline values: CDR1 SEHNR, CDR2 FQNEAQ (reference sequence). V gave up 1 base and J gave up 5 bases, with 5 bases separating them. CDR3 residues: CASSLDSETQYF. CDR3 nucleotide sequence: TGTGCCAGCAGCTTAGATTCGGAGACCCAGTACTTC.

In this sample, this clone turned up a few times. The chain combines TRBV6-5 with TRBJ1-2, with TRBD1 matching 8 bases. V dropped 8 bases and J dropped 2; count of bases not matched to a gene: 7. This CDR3 region has 14 residues. Germline loops: CDR1 MNHEY, CDR2 SVGAGI. The CDR3 region is CASYEQGGNYGYTF. The CDR3 DNA reads TGTGCCAGCTATGAACAGGGGGGAAACTATGGCTACACCTTC.

V usage is TRBV6-5 and J usage is TRBJ2-3, with TRBD2 matching 8 bases. Germline-derived CDR1 and CDR2 are MNHEY and SVGAGI. The CDR3 is made up of 15 amino acids. The V segment lost 7 bases and the J segment 4 bases; nucleotides outside the gene matches: 10. The CDR3 loop reads CASTQTSGHADTQYF. CDR3 bases: TGTGCCAGCACCCAAACTAGCGGCCACGCAGATACGCAGTATTTT.

The chain combines TRBV30 with TRBJ1-5; 10 positions match TRBD1. The CDR3 extends over 15 amino acids. Trimming cost V 6 bases and J 6 bases; bases outside gene matches: 11. In germline, CDR1 is GTSNPN, CDR2 SVGIG (reference sequence). CDR3 region: CACTRTGGFGQPQHF. CDR3 coding DNA: TGTGCCTGTACCCGGACAGGGGGTTTTGGTCAGCCCCAGCATTTT.

This clone was picked up one time. The CDR3 region has the DNA TGTGCCAGCACCGAAGACCCGGGTTTGTGGACTGAAGCTTTCTTT. Translated: CASTEDPGLWTEAFF. The J gene is TRBJ1-1, the V gene TRBV7-8; D uncertain. CDR3 length: 15 residues. From germline, CDR1 is SGHVS and CDR2 FQNEAQ. Trimming left V 7 bases short and J 5 bases short, with 20 bases between.

This chain joins TRBV20-1 and TRBJ1-1; D call uncertain. Germline loops: CDR1 DFQATT, CDR2 SNEGSKA (reference sequence). Trimming removed 4 bases at V and 1 base at J, with 4 bases between. The CDR3 spans 11 residues. The DNA of the CDR3 is TGCAGTGCTACAGGGAACACTGAAGCTTTCTTT. Encoded protein: CSATGNTEAFF.